The present T cell receptor (beta chain) was sequenced within a study of T cells in Graves' hyperthyroidism and ophthalmopathy. Study-wide findings and caveats: The authors' 13 V-J model separated ophthalmopathy from stable hyperthyroidism.

Germline lookup yields CDR1 LNHDA and CDR2 SQIVND (reference sequence). The CDR3 spans 13 residues. The V and J ends lost 1 base and 8 bases respectively, with 9 bases between them. Not enrolled were patients with uncontrolled infection, other autoimmune disease, pregnancy or lactation. This clonotype came up many times. Its target is unknown. RNA transcripts provided the source from which TCR beta CDR3 regions were amplified. During a first-round RT-PCR of the TCR CDR3, the HTBI primer set was used. Via MiXCR, TCRdb re-called the multiplex PCR reads, giving one row per CDR3 protein. In the table there are about 400,000 distinct CDR3 sequences, around 15% of which are singletons.

Sequencing input: blood. The source of this sequence is a woman aged 25 to 45 with Graves' ophthalmopathy. This sequence joins TRBV19 and TRBJ1-5, with D hard to call. The CDR3 sequence: CASSIVLLKPQHF. The CDR3 DNA reads as TGTGCCAGTAGTATAGTTCTTCTGAAGCCCCAGCATTTT.